Shown below are 9 T cell receptor beta chains from a single sample sequenced in a study of PD-1 blockade in mismatch repair-deficient tumors. Libraries were prepared by immunoSEQ multiplex PCR; TCRdb keeps only in-frame clonotypes and omits some of them. The sample holds tens of thousands of clones, 78% seen once. The source was peripheral blood, collected 4 weeks after starting pembrolizumab. The receptors derive from an adult with mismatch repair-deficient cancer.

The chain uses TRBV19 and TRBJ2-1; 9 positions match TRBD2. The CDR3 sequence is 15 residues long. V shed 7 bases and J 4 bases; nucleotides not matched to a gene: 8. Germline V gene data show CDR1 as LNHDA and CDR2 as SQIVND (reference sequence). This chain's CDR3 is CASKYSGSQYNEQFF. CDR3 coding DNA: TGTGCCAGTAAGTATAGCGGGAGCCAGTACAATGAGCAGTTCTTC. The full variable domain, its missing parts supplied by reference TRBV19 and TRBJ2-1, is DGGITQSPKYLFRKEGQNVTLSCEQNLNHDAMYWYRQDPGQGLRLIYYSQIVNDFQKGDIAEGYSVSREKKESFPLTVTSAQKNPTAFYLCASKYSGSQYNEQFFGPGTRLTVL.

The V and J genes are TRBV2 and TRBJ2-1; 7 positions agree with TRBD1. Germline V gives CDR1 SNHLY, CDR2 FYNNEI. The junction had 11 bases not matched to a gene; V was cut back by 1 base and J by 11 bases. CDR3 length: 15 residues. The CDR3 region is CASSEGRGTGTQQFF. CDR3 DNA: TGTGCCAGCAGTGAAGGCAGGGGGACCGGGACCCAGCAGTTCTTC.

Comment on this clone: At one end the junction does not follow the germline gene, possibly because of a read error. This chain links TRBV7-7 with TRBJ2-5; D is possibly TRBD1 (6 bases). The CDR3 consists of 13 residues. Per germline, CDR1 SSHAT and CDR2 FNYEAQ (reference sequence). As DNA, the CDR3 is TGTGCTAGCAGCGTGGACAGTGAAGAGACCCAGTACTTC. This sequence encodes CASSVDSEETQYF.

This clone was picked up a small number of times. The chain employs TRBV30 and TRBJ2-6; D is possibly TRBD2 (5 bases). This CDR3 is built from 14 residues. The germline gives CDR1 GTSNPN, CDR2 SVGIG (reference sequence). Trimming removed 5 bases from V and 4 bases from J, with 12 bases in between. CDR3 residues: CAWGGGSGANVLTF. CDR3 DNA: TGTGCCTGGGGAGGCGGGTCGGGGGCCAACGTCCTGACTTTC. The whole variable domain, filled in from reference TRBV30 and TRBJ2-6, reads SQTIHQWPATLVQPVGSPLSLECTVEGTSNPNLYWYRQAAGRGLQLLFYSVGIGQISSEVPQNLSASRPQDRQFILSSKKLLLSDSGFYLCAWGGGSGANVLTFGAGSRLTVL.

The V and J genes are TRBV11-3 and TRBJ1-1; D is possibly TRBD1 (5 bases). The CDR3 is 13 amino acids. Germline CDR1 is SGHNT and CDR2 is YENEEA. The V and J ends lost 6 bases and 2 bases respectively, with 10 bases between them. The CDR3 coding sequence is TGTGCCAGCAGTAGGACAACTAACACTGAAGCTTTCTTT. Translation gives CASSRTTNTEAFF.

This clone has a handful of counts. The chain couples TRBV5-1 to TRBJ1-2; 7 bases match TRBD1. V gave up 2 bases and J gave up 8 bases; unmatched junction bases: 15. This CDR3 is built from 16 residues. CDR1 is SGHRS, CDR2 YFSETQ, per germline. CDR3 DNA sequence: TGCGCCAGCAGCTTCTACAACAGGGGATGGGAAATAGGCTACACCTTC. It encodes CASSFYNRGWEIGYTF.

The chain links TRBV20-1 to TRBJ1-1; no clear D. The CDR3 length is 11 residues. The V end was cut by 3 bases, the J end by 6 bases, with 8 bases between. The germline V gene encodes CDR1 DFQATT and CDR2 SNEGSKA (reference sequence). CDR3 in DNA: TGCAGTGCTAGGGGTATGGCTGAAGCTTTCTTT. Protein product: CSARGMAEAFF.

The chain couples TRBV7-9 to TRBJ1-1, with D uncertain. The CDR3 is 16 amino acids. Germline V CDR1 and CDR2: SEHNR, FQNEAQ (reference sequence). Trimming cost V 1 base and J 1 base, with 13 bases left between them. The CDR3 reads CASSLGMGSRNTEAFF. For the CDR3, the DNA is TGTGCCAGCAGCTTAGGAATGGGGTCGCGGAACACTGAAGCTTTCTTT. Full variable domain (rest looked up from reference TRBV7-9 and TRBJ1-1): DTGVSQNPRHKITKRGQNVTFRCDPISEHNRLYWYRQTLGQGPEFLTYFQNEAQLEKSRLLSDRFSAERPKGSFSTLEIQRTEQGDSAMYLCASSLGMGSRNTEAFFGQGTRLTVV.

The chain carries TRBV5-4 and TRBJ2-7, with TRBD2 matching 14 bases. The V gene's germline CDR1 is SGHNT and CDR2 YYREEE (reference sequence). V shed 3 bases, J shed 0 bases, and the junction held 5 bases outside the gene matches. The CDR3 contains 17 residues. The CDR3 sequence is CASSSGTSGRASYEQYF. The CDR3 DNA follows: TGTGCCAGCAGCTCCGGGACTAGCGGGAGAGCCTCCTACGAGCAGTACTTC. The whole variable domain, remainder taken from reference TRBV5-4 and TRBJ2-7, is ETGVTQSPTHLIKTRGQQVTLRCSSQSGHNTVSWYQQALGQGPQFIFQYYREEENGRGNFPPRFSGLQFPNYSSELNVNALELDDSALYLCASSSGTSGRASYEQYFGPGTRLTVT.